Each of the 18 T cell receptor beta chains below was sequenced from the same sample in a study of TIL therapy for anti-PD-1-resistant metastatic lung cancer. Time point described: pre-treatment sample, taken before nivolumab and TIL therapy. The immunoSEQ assay was v3. Generated by immunoSEQ multiplex PCR, the TCRdb table keeps only in-frame clones and is missing some. The sample records about 46,000 clones, approximately 86% being singletons. The sample here was blood, taken at baseline. The receptors were sampled from a person between 25 and 80 years old with non-small cell lung cancer.

The rearrangement joins TRBV30 to TRBJ1-5; no clear D gene. The V and J ends lost 0 bases and 0 bases respectively, with 21 bases between them. The CDR3 loop spans 19 amino acids. Germline CDR1 is GTSNPN and CDR2 is SVGIG (reference sequence). The CDR3 is CAWSVGLLRPLNSNQPQHF. The CDR3 bases are TGTGCCTGGAGTGTAGGACTACTTAGGCCCCTTAATAGCAATCAGCCCCAGCATTTT.

This chain connects TRBV5-6 to TRBJ2-1; D ambiguous. CDR3 length: 12 residues. Germline V gives CDR1 SGHDT, CDR2 YYEEEE. Trimming pared 0 bases from V and 7 bases from J, leaving 5 bases between. Written as DNA, the CDR3 is TGTGCCAGCAGCTTGGGATGGAATGAGCAGTTCTTC. Its protein product is CASSLGWNEQFF. Full variable domain (rest looked up from reference TRBV5-6 and TRBJ2-1): DAGVTQSPTHLIKTRGQQVTLRCSPKSGHDTVSWYQQALGQGPQFIFQYYEEEERQRGNFPDRFSGHQFPNYSSELNVNALLLGDSALYLCASSLGWNEQFFGPGTRLTVL.

The chain carries TRBV7-6 and TRBJ2-7, with D tentatively TRBD2 (7 bases). Trimming left V 1 base short and J 0 bases short, with 16 bases between. This CDR3 contains 17 residues. The germline V gene encodes CDR1 SGHVS and CDR2 FNYEAQ. CDR3 sequence: CASSLVGGDISSYEQYF. In DNA form, the CDR3 reads TGTGCCAGCAGCTTAGTAGGGGGGGACATTTCCTCCTACGAGCAGTACTTC. The whole variable domain, remainder taken from reference TRBV7-6 and TRBJ2-7, is GAGVSQSPRYKVTKRGQDVALRCDPISGHVSLYWYRQALGQGPEFLTYFNYEAQQDKSGLPNDRFSAERPEGSISTLTIQRTEQRDSAMYRCASSLVGGDISSYEQYFGPGTRLTVT.

The chain joins TRBV30 to TRBJ1-1; D gene ambiguous. CDR1 and CDR2 (germline): GTSNPN, SVGIG (reference sequence). V lost 0 bases, J lost 4 bases, and 9 bases lay in between. The CDR3 is 13 amino acids. The CDR3 sequence: CAWSVLGVTEAFF. Here the CDR3 DNA reads TGTGCCTGGAGTGTTCTGGGAGTCACTGAAGCTTTCTTT.

In DNA, the CDR3 is TGTGCCAGCAGTTTATCGGGACAGGGTCTTTATGAAGCTTTCTTT. Translation: CASSLSGQGLYEAFF. The V gene is TRBV28, the J gene TRBJ1-1, with 9 bases matching TRBD1. Looked up from germline, CDR1 is MDHEN and CDR2 is SYDVKM. Trimming cost V 1 base and J 7 bases; bases outside gene matches: 7. The CDR3 contains 15 residues.

The rearrangement links TRBV7-2 to TRBJ1-5; 7 nucleotides align to TRBD1. V shed 5 bases, J shed 2 bases, and the junction held 6 bases outside the gene matches. The CDR3 spans 15 residues. Germline loops: CDR1 SGHTA, CDR2 FQGNSA. CDR3 nucleotide sequence: TGTGCCAGCAGCCAGGGGGTAGGGGGCAATCAGCCCCAGCATTTT. Its protein product is CASSQGVGGNQPQHF.

This chain joins TRBV6-2 or TRBV6-3 and TRBJ2-1; no reliable D call. Germline assignment: CDR1 MNHEY and CDR2 SVGEGT. Trimming pared 5 bases from V and 4 bases from J, leaving 12 bases between. The CDR3 consists of 14 residues. The CDR3 region is CASSPPGVYNEQFF. CDR3 DNA: TGTGCCAGCAGTCCCCCCGGAGTTTACAATGAGCAGTTCTTC.

The chain has TRBV3-1 (or the pseudogene TRBV3-2) and TRBJ1-6; TRBD1 is a possible D gene (5 bases). V lost 1 base to trimming and J lost 13 bases, with 17 bases between them. The CDR3 spans 15 residues. Germline CDR1 reads LGHDT; CDR2 reads YNNKEL (reference sequence). CDR3 loop: CASSQGDWGGMPLHF. The CDR3 coding sequence is TGTGCCAGCAGCCAAGGTGACTGGGGGGGGATGCCCCTCCACTTT.

The chain joins TRBV9 to TRBJ1-1, with TRBD1 identical over 9 bases. CDR1 is SGDLS, CDR2 YYNGEE, per germline. Trimming cost V 4 bases and J 5 bases; bases outside gene matches: 9. CDR3 size: 15 residues. In nucleotides, the CDR3 is TGTGCCAGCAGCTTGGACAGGGGAGCAGGTACTGAAGCTTTCTTT. Encoded protein: CASSLDRGAGTEAFF.

This CDR3 reads CASSFLRWDEQFF. CDR3 DNA: TGTGCCAGCAGTTTTCTTAGGTGGGATGAGCAGTTCTTC. The chain links TRBV2 to TRBJ2-1; the D is unclear. The CDR3 is made up of 13 amino acids. Germline CDR1 reads SNHLY; CDR2 reads FYNNEI. The V end lost 5 bases, the J end lost 8 bases, and 13 bases lay between the germline ends.

The genes are TRBV18 and TRBJ2-5; D not resolved. The CDR3 contains 12 residues. The germline V and J ends were trimmed by 4 bases and 3 bases, with 6 bases remaining between them. The germline gives CDR1 KGHSH, CDR2 LQKENI. The CDR3 here is CASSRIKETQYF. The CDR3 DNA reads as TGTGCCAGCTCACGCATAAAAGAGACCCAGTACTTC.

The V and J genes are TRBV28 and TRBJ2-1; 9 nucleotides agree with TRBD1. Germline CDR1 reads MDHEN; CDR2 reads SYDVKM. V shed 6 bases and J 4 bases; nucleotides not matched to a gene: 7. The CDR3 runs to 15 residues. CDR3: CASSRQGGHYNEQFF. The DNA for the CDR3 is TGTGCCAGCAGCCGACAGGGGGGCCATTACAATGAGCAGTTCTTC.

J is TRBJ1-3 and V is TRBV28; D unresolved. Germline V gene sequence: CDR1 MDHEN, CDR2 SYDVKM. The V end lost 5 bases, the J end lost 0 bases, and 14 bases lay between the germline ends. The CDR3 extends over 16 amino acids. The CDR3 spells CASSPPVRSSGNTIYF. As DNA, the CDR3 is TGTGCCAGCAGTCCTCCGGTCCGAAGCTCTGGAAACACCATATATTTT.

The chain has TRBV9 and TRBJ1-4; 8 positions agree with TRBD1. This CDR3 region has 15 residues. The J segment lost 6 bases and the V segment lost 3 bases, leaving 7 bases of the junction unmatched. Germline V CDR1 and CDR2: SGDLS, YYNGEE. CDR3 loop: CASSARTGKDEKLFF. The CDR3, as DNA: TGTGCCAGCAGCGCAAGGACAGGGAAGGATGAAAAACTGTTTTTT.

The chain carries TRBV2 and TRBJ1-2, with D unresolved. V gave up 6 bases and J gave up 6 bases, with 14 bases separating them. Germline-derived CDR1 and CDR2 are SNHLY and FYNNEI. The CDR3 contains 13 residues. CDR3 in DNA: TGTGCCAGCAGGCCCGGGAGCGCGAATGGCTACACCTTC. Amino acids: CASRPGSANGYTF. Drawing the rest from reference TRBV2 and TRBJ1-2, the complete variable domain is EPEVTQTPSHQVTQMGQEVILRCVPISNHLYFYWYRQILGQKVEFLVSFYNNEISEKSEIFDDQFSVERPDGSNFTLKIRSTKLEDSAMYFCASRPGSANGYTFGSGTRLTVV.

This chain joins TRBV19 and TRBJ1-2; no clear D gene. Per the germline V gene, CDR1 is LNHDA and CDR2 is SQIVND (reference sequence). The CDR3 is made up of 12 amino acids. Trimming pared 0 bases from V and 14 bases from J, leaving 13 bases between. CDR3 sequence reads: CASSIDARVTTF. CDR3 bases: TGTGCCAGTAGTATAGATGCCCGGGTTACGACCTTC.

This clone came up a few times. The chain is built from TRBV14 and TRBJ1-1; D not resolved. The CDR3 length is 12 residues. Trimming took 1 base from V and 5 from J, leaving 5 bases between them. Germline V gene lookup returns CDR1 SGHDN and CDR2 FVKESK. CDR3 region: CASSQGRTEAFF. For the CDR3, the DNA is TGTGCCAGCAGCCAAGGAAGGACTGAAGCTTTCTTT.

This chain uses TRBV21-1 with TRBJ2-4; the table assigns TRBD2, which was not confirmed against the DNA. TRBV21-1 represents a pseudogene. The CDR3 totals 16 residues. The CDR3 region is CASILGGLKAKNIQYF. The CDR3 nucleotides read TGTGCCAGCATACTTGGGGGACTAAAAGCTAAAAACATTCAGTACTTC.